Listed here are 4 T cell receptor beta chains from one sample, sequenced in a study of T cell responses to AZD1222 COVID-19 vaccine. Assay: immunoSEQ multiplex PCR; the TCRdb copy retains only in-frame clones and omits some. The data show about 79,000 clones, 83% seen once. The material was peripheral blood, obtained 28 days after the second AZD1222 dose. These receptors all come from an adult who received the AZD1222 COVID-19 vaccine.

The chain joins TRBV6-5 to TRBJ1-4, with D maybe TRBD1 (6 bases). V lost 4 bases and J 3 bases, leaving 12 bases between the germline ends. CDR1 is MNHEY, CDR2 SVGAGI, per germline. The CDR3 length is 15 residues. The DNA of the CDR3 is TGTGCCAGCAGTTTGCGGACAGAGCCTAATGAAAAACTGTTTTTT. It encodes CASSLRTEPNEKLFF.

For the CDR3, the DNA is TGCGCCAGCAGCCCCTTTATGGCATCGAATGGCTACACCTTC. As protein: CASSPFMASNGYTF. V usage is TRBV5-1 and J usage is TRBJ1-2; D is unresolved. The V and J ends lost 4 bases and 6 bases respectively, with 16 bases between them. The CDR3 contains 14 residues. CDR1 SGHRS and CDR2 YFSETQ come from the germline V gene.

This rearrangement joins TRBV2 to TRBJ2-2; 7 bases fit TRBD2. V was clipped by 5 bases and J by 2 bases; unmatched bases: 11. Germline assignment: CDR1 SNHLY and CDR2 FYNNEI. This CDR3 contains 17 residues. The CDR3 DNA reads TGTGCCAGCAGTCTCTTTCTAGCGGCGATCAACACCGGGGAGCTGTTTTTT. Protein product: CASSLFLAAINTGELFF.

The rearrangement uses TRBV7-9 and TRBJ2-7; 9 nucleotides match TRBD2. In germline, CDR1 is SEHNR, CDR2 FQNEAQ (reference sequence). The CDR3 extends over 18 amino acids. V was clipped by 4 bases and J by 2 bases; unmatched bases: 15. The DNA of the CDR3 is TGTGCCAGCAGCTCCCTGGGTTTTGGCGGGAGGGCCCCCTACGAGCAGTACTTC. It is translated as CASSSLGFGGRAPYEQYF.